One sample yielded the 4 T cell receptor beta chains listed below, sequenced in a study of cytomegalovirus exposure and HLA in healthy donors. The PCR employed 60 Vbeta primers together with 13 Jbeta primers. Sequenced by immunoSEQ multiplex PCR; TCRdb stores in-frame clones only, minus some. The sample records about 77,000 clones, around 78% being singletons. Material: PBMCs. The receptor source for this set is a man aged 40-50 years in good health and CMV-seronegative.

V usage is TRBV19 and J usage is TRBJ1-3, with D hard to call. Looked up from germline, CDR1 is LNHDA and CDR2 is SQIVND (reference sequence). This CDR3 is 14 amino acids long. V was pared by 7 bases and J by 0 bases, with 10 bases between. DNA for the CDR3: TGTGCCAGTAAAGCTTTATCCTCTGGAAACACCATATATTTT. As protein: CASKALSSGNTIYF.

CDR3: CASSQRGLVSYEQYF. CDR3 nucleotides: TGTGCCAGCAGTCAACGGGGACTAGTTTCCTACGAGCAGTACTTC. The rearrangement uses TRBV27 and TRBJ2-7; the match to TRBD2 covers 8 bases. Germline assignment: CDR1 MNHEY and CDR2 SMNVEV (reference sequence). The J segment lost 1 base and the V segment lost 5 bases, leaving 7 bases of the junction unmatched. The CDR3 extends over 15 amino acids.

This chain connects TRBV28 to TRBJ2-1; 7 bases match TRBD2. V lost 7 bases, J lost 0 bases, and 24 bases stayed unmatched. The CDR3 extends over 21 amino acids. CDR1 is MDHEN, CDR2 SYDVKM, per germline. In DNA, the CDR3 is TGTGCCAGCATCCCTTCATTGGGCGGGAGTGCTAGTGCCGACTCCTACAATGAGCAGTTCTTC. Translating gives CASIPSLGGSASADSYNEQFF.

The chain recombines TRBV30 with TRBJ1-5, with 10 nucleotides matching TRBD1. CDR1 and CDR2 from the germline V gene are GTSNPN and SVGIG (reference sequence). The junction had 10 bases not matched to a gene; V was cut back by 4 bases and J by 7 bases. CDR3 length equals 15 residues. CDR3 sequence reads: CAWTAGQGERQPQHF. The CDR3 DNA is TGTGCCTGGACCGCCGGACAGGGGGAAAGGCAGCCCCAGCATTTT.